One sample yielded the 24 T cell receptor beta chains listed below, sequenced in a study of blood T cell repertoires in COVID-19. Here immunoSEQ multiplex PCR was the method, and the copy in TCRdb shows in-frame clones only, minus some. The sample lists 350,000 to 450,000 clones; 75% to 90% were seen once. The source material was PBMCs or T cells enriched from blood (not recorded which). The origin of the receptors is a man aged 25-45 years who had recovered from COVID-19.

The chain recombines TRBV12-5 with TRBJ1-6; D may be TRBD1 (5 bases). CDR3 length: 15 amino acids. V shed 1 base and J shed 6 bases, with 10 bases lying between them. Germline assignment: CDR1 LGHNT and CDR2 FRNRAP. In DNA form, the CDR3 reads TGTGCTAGTGGTTTGGCCCGACAGACTAATTCACCCCTCCACTTT. Protein product: CASGLARQTNSPLHF.

CDR3 nucleotide sequence: TGTGCCAGCAGCTTAGTCCCCGCAGGGGTGGCTGAAAAACTGTTTTTT. Amino acid sequence: CASSLVPAGVAEKLFF. The chain has TRBV7-2 and TRBJ1-4; tentative D call: TRBD1 (6 bases). V lost 1 base and J lost 7, with 16 bases in between. This CDR3 is 16 amino acids long. Germline V gene data show CDR1 as SGHTA and CDR2 as FQGNSA.

This chain links TRBV10-2 with TRBJ1-5; 8 bases are a match to TRBD1. The CDR3 is 14 amino acids. The J segment lost 6 bases and the V segment lost 2 bases, leaving 3 bases of the junction unmatched. Germline V CDR1 and CDR2: WSHSY, SAAADI. CDR3 coding DNA: TGCGCCAGCAGTGAGCAGGGGGCGGGTCAGCCCCAGCATTTT. It codes for CASSEQGAGQPQHF.

In its sample, this clone was seen once. V and J are TRBV6-5 and TRBJ1-4, with 9 bases matching TRBD1. The germline gives CDR1 MNHEY, CDR2 SVGAGI. The trim removed 6 bases at V and 5 bases at J, leaving 4 bases unmatched. This CDR3 has 14 residues. The CDR3 spells CASSLDRGNEKLFF. In nucleotides, the CDR3 is TGTGCCAGCAGCTTGGACAGGGGAAATGAAAAACTGTTTTTT.

The chain is built from TRBV24-1 and TRBJ2-3; possible D gene TRBD2, 6 bases. V lost 4 bases and J lost 4, with 20 bases in between. The CDR3 sequence is 17 residues long. Germline V gives CDR1 KGHDR, CDR2 SFDVKD. CDR3 nucleotides: TGTGCCACCAGTGACCCCGGGGACTCCCCCTTAGCAGATACGCAGTATTTT. Encoded protein: CATSDPGDSPLADTQYF.

The chain is built from TRBV4-1 and TRBJ2-2; the D gene is possibly TRBD1 (5 bases). In germline, CDR1 is MGHRA, CDR2 YSYEKL. CDR3 length: 15 residues. The V end lost 3 bases, the J end lost 4 bases, and 12 bases lay between the germline ends. The chain's CDR3 is CASSHPGKSTGELFF. CDR3 nucleotide sequence: TGCGCCAGCAGCCACCCAGGGAAAAGCACCGGGGAGCTGTTTTTT.

The V gene is TRBV28, the J gene TRBJ2-5; 10 nucleotides agree with TRBD2. V gave up 5 bases and J gave up 4 bases; unmatched junction bases: 7. The germline CDR1 and CDR2 sequences are MDHEN and SYDVKM. This CDR3 contains 15 residues. This CDR3 is CASSPHSGRTETQYF. For the CDR3, the DNA is TGTGCCAGCAGTCCCCATAGCGGGAGGACAGAGACCCAGTACTTC.

A few counts support this clone. This rearrangement joins TRBV10-3 to TRBJ2-2; tentatively, D is TRBD1 (5 bases). Germline CDR1 is ENHRY and CDR2 is SYGVKD. The CDR3 extends over 11 amino acids. V was pared by 7 bases and J by 6 bases, with 6 bases between. CDR3 coding DNA: TGTGCCATCAAGGGGTCCGGGGAGCTGTTTTTT. Translated: CAIKGSGELFF.

The chain carries TRBV2 and TRBJ1-2; D unresolved. The CDR3 is 13 amino acids. Trimming stripped 6 bases from V and 0 bases from J, with 8 bases between. CDR1 is SNHLY and CDR2 is FYNNEI in the germline V gene. The CDR3 sequence is CASRSGPNYGYTF. In DNA form, the CDR3 reads TGTGCCAGCAGATCAGGTCCTAACTATGGCTACACCTTC.

This chain links TRBV6-1 with TRBJ2-1; TRBD2 matches at 9 bases. CDR3 length: 18 amino acids. Trimming cost V 0 bases and J 9 bases; bases outside gene matches: 15. Germline V gives CDR1 MNHNS, CDR2 SASEGT. In nucleotides, the CDR3 is TGTGCCAGCAGTGAAGCGCGATTACTAGCGGGTGGGGGTGGTGAGCAGTTCTTC. It specifies CASSEARLLAGGGGEQFF.

V gene TRBV6-5 combines with J gene TRBJ1-5, with D hard to call. The CDR3 has 15 residues. Germline V gene sequence: CDR1 MNHEY, CDR2 SVGAGI. The ends were cut back, 6 bases at V and 3 bases at J, with 15 bases in the middle. The CDR3 nucleotides read TGTGCCAGCAGCCCGACTCAACACCTCAATCAGCCCCAGCATTTT. Encoded protein: CASSPTQHLNQPQHF.

The rearrangement uses TRBV28 and TRBJ1-5; a weak D match, TRBD1 (5 bases). The CDR3 sequence is 14 residues long. The V end lost 6 bases, the J end lost 2 bases, and 11 bases lay between the germline ends. Germline CDR1 and CDR2: MDHEN and SYDVKM. The DNA for the CDR3 is TGTGCCAGCAGGTGGGGCTTCGGCAATCAGCCCCAGCATTTT. This encodes CASRWGFGNQPQHF.

This clone was picked up a small number of times. This sequence joins TRBV4-1 and TRBJ2-2; D might be TRBD1 (6 bases). Trimming cost V 2 bases and J 0 bases, with 10 bases left between them. This CDR3 has 16 residues. CDR1 and CDR2 from the germline V gene are MGHRA and YSYEKL. CDR3 nucleotides: TGCGCCAGCAGCCAAACCGGGACACCGAACACCGGGGAGCTGTTTTTT. This encodes CASSQTGTPNTGELFF.

The rearrangement links TRBV9 to TRBJ1-2; no definite D call. Trimming stripped 1 base from V and 3 bases from J, with 7 bases between. CDR1 is SGDLS, CDR2 YYNGEE, per germline. CDR3 length: 13 amino acids. The CDR3 is CASSVSGDYGYTF. The CDR3 DNA sequence: TGTGCCAGCAGCGTATCGGGAGACTATGGCTACACCTTC.

This clone was observed a few times. J is TRBJ2-1 and V is TRBV1; TRBD2, the table's D call, lacks a check against the DNA. TRBV1 is a listed pseudogene. The CDR3 loop spans 14 amino acids. CDR3 sequence reads: CTSTSGSPHNEQFF. As DNA, the CDR3 is TGCACCAGCACGAGCGGGAGCCCGCACAATGAGCAGTTCTTC.

CDR3 loop: CASSLQGAGAFF. The CDR3 DNA follows: TGCGCCAGCAGCTTACAGGGGGCGGGAGCTTTCTTT. The chain carries TRBV5-1 and TRBJ1-1; 9 bases match TRBD1. The germline gives CDR1 SGHRS, CDR2 YFSETQ. The junction had 3 bases not matched to a gene; V was cut back by 2 bases and J by 10 bases. The CDR3 has 12 amino acids.

This chain joins TRBV19 and TRBJ2-3; possible D gene TRBD2, 5 bases. Trimming pared 3 bases from V and 2 bases from J, leaving 15 bases between. There are 16 residues in the CDR3. Per the germline V gene, CDR1 is LNHDA and CDR2 is SQIVND (reference sequence). CDR3: CASSMGNRGLTDTQYF. CDR3 bases: TGTGCCAGTAGTATGGGGAACCGAGGGCTCACAGATACGCAGTATTTT.

The chain joins TRBV10-3 to TRBJ1-2; no reliable D call. The germline gives CDR1 ENHRY, CDR2 SYGVKD. V lost 4 bases to trimming and J lost 5 bases, with 11 bases between them. The CDR3 covers 13 residues. In DNA, the CDR3 is TGTGCCATCAGTGCAGTATCGGAGTATGGCTACACCTTC. Residues: CAISAVSEYGYTF.

With regard to this clone: The junction departs from germline at one end; a sequencing error may be responsible. The gene calls are TRBV5-3 and TRBJ1-1, with 9 bases aligning to TRBD1. TRBV5-3 has ORF status, its function being uncertain. This CDR3 contains 15 residues. The CDR3 bases are TGTGTCAGAAGCCTTGGGACAGGGCTGGTAACTGAAGCTTTCTTT. Translated, it gives CVRSLGTGLVTEAFF.

The chain joins TRBV9 to TRBJ2-7; possible D gene TRBD1, 6 bases. Germline CDR1 is SGDLS and CDR2 is YYNGEE. The length of the CDR3 is 13 residues. The V gene lost 2 bases and the J gene lost 3 bases, with 9 bases spanning the gap. The chain's CDR3 is CASSVRTDYEQYF. For the CDR3, the DNA is TGTGCCAGCAGCGTCAGGACAGACTACGAGCAGTACTTC.

This clone occurred once. The chain uses TRBV28 and TRBJ2-1; D remains ambiguous. The germline V gene encodes CDR1 MDHEN and CDR2 SYDVKM. V gave up 3 bases and J gave up 1 base, with 7 bases separating them. This CDR3 comprises 14 residues. The CDR3 region is CASSLTGSYNEQFF. The CDR3 nucleotides read TGTGCCAGCAGTTTGACTGGGTCCTACAATGAGCAGTTCTTC.

The V and J genes are TRBV4-1 and TRBJ2-2, with unresolved D. Germline CDR1 reads MGHRA; CDR2 reads YSYEKL. V lost 2 bases, J lost 6 bases, and 13 bases lay in between. The CDR3 covers 15 residues. The DNA of the CDR3 is TGCGCCAGCAGCCAACCCCCCCAGGTCCCCGGGGAGCTGTTTTTT. Translating it yields CASSQPPQVPGELFF.

This rearrangement joins TRBV28 to TRBJ2-7; tentatively, D is TRBD1 (6 bases). The CDR3 totals 15 residues. Germline CDR1 and CDR2: MDHEN and SYDVKM. Between the trimmed V and J ends, which lost 6 bases and 7 bases, there was a span of 22 bases. CDR3 DNA sequence: TGTGCCAGCAGAGTCAAGGACAGAGACTTAGGGGAGCAGTACTTC. It is translated as CASRVKDRDLGEQYF.

The J gene is TRBJ2-3, the V gene TRBV15, with D perhaps matching TRBD2 (6 bases). CDR3 length: 12 amino acids. Germline CDR1 is LNHNV and CDR2 is YYDKDF (reference sequence). V was cut by 5 bases and J by 9 bases, with 12 bases left in between. As DNA, the CDR3 is TGTGCCACCAGCCCCCCCCGGGGGACGCAGTATTTT. As protein: CATSPPRGTQYF. The full variable domain, its missing parts supplied by reference TRBV15 and TRBJ2-3, is DAMVIQNPRYQVTQFGKPVTLSCSQTLNHNVMYWYQQKSSQAPKLLFHYYDKDFNNEADTPDNFQSRRPNTSFCFLDIRSPGLGDTAMYLCATSPPRGTQYFGPGTRLTVL.